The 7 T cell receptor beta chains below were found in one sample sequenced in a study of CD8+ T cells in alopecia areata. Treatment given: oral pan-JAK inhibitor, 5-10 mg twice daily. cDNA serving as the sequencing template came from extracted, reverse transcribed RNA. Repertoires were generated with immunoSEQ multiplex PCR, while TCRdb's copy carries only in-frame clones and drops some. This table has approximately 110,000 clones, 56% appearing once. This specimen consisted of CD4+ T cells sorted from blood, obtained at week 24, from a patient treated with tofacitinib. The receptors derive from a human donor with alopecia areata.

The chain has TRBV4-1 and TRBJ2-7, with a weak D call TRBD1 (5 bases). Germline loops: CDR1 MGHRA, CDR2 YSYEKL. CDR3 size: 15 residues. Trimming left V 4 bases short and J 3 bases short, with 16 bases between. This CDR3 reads CASSPTLSRGYEQYF. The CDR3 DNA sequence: TGCGCCAGCAGCCCGACACTTTCAAGGGGCTACGAGCAGTACTTC.

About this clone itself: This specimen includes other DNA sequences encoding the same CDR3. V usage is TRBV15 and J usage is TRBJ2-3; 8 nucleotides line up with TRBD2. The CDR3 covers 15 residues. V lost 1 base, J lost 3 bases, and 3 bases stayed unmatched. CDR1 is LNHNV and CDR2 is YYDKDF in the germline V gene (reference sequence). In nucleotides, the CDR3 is TGTGCCACCAGCAGAGGTCTAGCGGGTACAGATACGCAGTATTTT. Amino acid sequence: CATSRGLAGTDTQYF.

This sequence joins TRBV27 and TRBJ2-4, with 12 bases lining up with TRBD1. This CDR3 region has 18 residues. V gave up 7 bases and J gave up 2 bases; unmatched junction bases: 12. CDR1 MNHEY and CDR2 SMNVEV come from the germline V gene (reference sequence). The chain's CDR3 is CASKSRDRGLSPKNIQYF. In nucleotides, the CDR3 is TGTGCCAGCAAGAGCCGGGACAGGGGGCTTTCTCCCAAAAACATTCAGTACTTC.

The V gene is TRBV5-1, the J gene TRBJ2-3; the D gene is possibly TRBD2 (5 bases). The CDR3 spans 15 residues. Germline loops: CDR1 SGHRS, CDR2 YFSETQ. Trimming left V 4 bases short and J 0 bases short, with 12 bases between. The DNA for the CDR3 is TGCGCCAGCAGCCAAAGCGGTGCTAGCACAGATACGCAGTATTTT. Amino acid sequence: CASSQSGASTDTQYF. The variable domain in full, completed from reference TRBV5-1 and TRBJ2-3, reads KAGVTQTPRYLIKTRGQQVTLSCSPISGHRSVSWYQQTPGQGLQFLFEYFSETQRNKGNFPGRFSGRQFSNSRSEMNVSTLELGDSALYLCASSQSGASTDTQYFGPGTRLTVL.

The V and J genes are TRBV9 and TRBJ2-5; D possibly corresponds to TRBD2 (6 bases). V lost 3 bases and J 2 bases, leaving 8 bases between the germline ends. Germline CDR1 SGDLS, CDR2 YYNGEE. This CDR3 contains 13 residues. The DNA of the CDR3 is TGTGCCAGCAGCGGGGACTTTCAAGAGACCCAGTACTTC. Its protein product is CASSGDFQETQYF. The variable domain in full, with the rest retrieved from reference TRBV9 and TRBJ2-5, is DSGVTQTPKHLITATGQRVTLRCSPRSGDLSVYWYQQSLDQGLQFLIQYYNGEERAKGNILERFSAQQFPDLHSELNLSSLELGDSALYFCASSGDFQETQYFGPGTRLLVL.

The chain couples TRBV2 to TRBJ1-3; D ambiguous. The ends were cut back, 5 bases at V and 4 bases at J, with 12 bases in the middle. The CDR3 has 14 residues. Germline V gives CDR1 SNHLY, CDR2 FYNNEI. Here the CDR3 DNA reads TGTGCCAGCAGTAACAGTGTGGCCGGAAACACCATATATTTT. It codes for CASSNSVAGNTIYF.

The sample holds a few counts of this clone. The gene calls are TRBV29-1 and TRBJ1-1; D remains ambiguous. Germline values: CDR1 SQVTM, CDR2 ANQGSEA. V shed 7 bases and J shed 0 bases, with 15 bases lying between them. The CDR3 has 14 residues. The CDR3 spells CSGHPSTMNTEAFF. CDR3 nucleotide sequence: TGCAGCGGTCATCCGAGCACCATGAACACTGAAGCTTTCTTT. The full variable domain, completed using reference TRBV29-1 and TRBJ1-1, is SAVISQKPSRDICQRGTSLTIQCQVDSQVTMMFWYRQQPGQSLTLIATANQGSEATYESGFVIDKFPISRPNLTFSTLTVSNMSPEDSSIYLCSGHPSTMNTEAFFGQGTRLTVV.